A selection of T cell receptor beta chains follows, all from one sample in a study of shared clonotypes between healthy human individuals. Measured with immunoSEQ multiplex PCR; TCRdb has only the in-frame clones, and not every one. The table shows about 1 million clones, with about 70% occurring only once. The sample taken for sequencing was memory CD4+ T cells sorted from blood. The receptors were gathered from a man between 18 and 29 years old in good health. Both conserved end residues are part of each CDR3. The order of the fields is CDR3 length, J gene, D gene, V gene, clone size, CDR3 protein, CDR3 DNA. A D gene is named only where the DNA matches it firmly. Clone size is shown for a subset of rows, as once, few, many or a class of expanded clone.

length: 14; J: TRBJ2-1; D: TRBD2; V: TRBV6-5; size: .; CDR3: CATPFSGGYNEQFF; DNA: TGTGCCACCCCGTTTAGCGGGGGGTACAATGAGCAGTTCTTC
length: 17; J: TRBJ2-3; D: TRBD1; V: TRBV6-1; size: .; CDR3: CASSVEGQGVFTDTQYF; DNA: TGTGCCAGCAGTGTCGAGGGACAGGGTGTTTTCACAGATACGCAGTATTTT
length: 12; J: TRBJ1-2; D: .; V: TRBV10-3; size: .; CDR3: CAISEPAGGYTF; DNA: TGTGCCATCAGTGAGCCGGCAGGGGGCTACACCTTC
length: 16; J: TRBJ1-1; D: .; V: TRBV2; size: .; CDR3: CAREQGQMTLSTEAFF; DNA: TGTGCCAGAGAACAGGGACAAATGACCCTTAGCACTGAAGCTTTCTTT
length: 12; J: TRBJ2-1; D: .; V: TRBV7-2; size: .; CDR3: CASSLKRNEQFF; DNA: TGTGCCAGCAGCTTAAAAAGGAATGAGCAGTTCTTC
length: 14; J: TRBJ2-5; D: TRBD2; V: TRBV29-1; size: .; CDR3: CSISGTSGGGTQYF; DNA: TGCAGCATATCAGGGACTAGCGGAGGTGGGACCCAGTACTTC
length: 13; J: TRBJ2-7; D: TRBD1; V: TRBV30; size: .; CDR3: CAWIGQGSYEQYF; DNA: TGTGCCTGGATCGGACAGGGATCCTACGAGCAGTACTTC
length: 16; J: TRBJ2-7; D: TRBD1; V: TRBV7-2; size: once; CDR3: CASSLGQAPGAYEQYF; DNA: TGTGCCAGCAGCTTGGGACAGGCCCCTGGGGCCTACGAGCAGTACTTC
length: 14; J: TRBJ1-2; D: .; V: TRBV19; size: once; CDR3: CASSRQSEAYGYTF; DNA: TGTGCCAGTAGCCGACAGTCAGAGGCCTATGGCTACACCTTC
length: 15; J: TRBJ1-5; D: TRBD1; V: TRBV28; size: .; CDR3: CASRSQGASNQPQHF; DNA: TGTGCCAGCAGATCGCAGGGGGCGAGCAATCAGCCCCAGCATTTT
length: 13; J: TRBJ1-6; D: .; V: TRBV11-2; size: .; CDR3: CASSLGSRTPLHF; DNA: TGTGCCAGCAGCTTAGGTTCGCGAACACCCCTCCACTTT
length: 14; J: TRBJ2-7; D: TRBD2; V: TRBV7-2; size: once; CDR3: CASRPGLAGGPLYF; DNA: TGTGCCAGCAGACCTGGACTAGCGGGAGGTCCTTTATACTTC
length: 12; J: TRBJ1-4; D: .; V: TRBV6-1; size: .; CDR3: CASRAGGEKLFF; DNA: TGTGCCAGCAGAGCAGGTGGGGAAAAACTGTTTTTT
length: 13; J: TRBJ2-2; D: .; V: TRBV7-9; size: .; CDR3: CASSFSNTGELFF; DNA: TGTGCCAGCAGCTTCAGTAACACCGGGGAACTGTTTTTT
length: 14; J: TRBJ1-4; D: TRBD1; V: TRBV28; size: few; CDR3: CASIPTGPNEKLFF; DNA: TGTGCCAGCATCCCGACAGGGCCTAATGAAAAACTGTTTTTT
length: 15; J: TRBJ2-6; D: TRBD1; V: TRBV29-1; size: .; CDR3: CSVGQGAGGANVLTF; DNA: TGCAGCGTTGGTCAGGGGGCTGGCGGGGCCAACGTCCTGACTTTC
length: 15; J: TRBJ1-6; D: TRBD1; V: TRBV30; size: few; CDR3: CAWSVGPGGNSPLHF; DNA: TGTGCCTGGAGTGTAGGGCCAGGGGGTAATTCACCCCTCCACTTT
length: 15; J: TRBJ1-4; D: TRBD1; V: TRBV5-4; size: .; CDR3: CASSYDAGTAEKLFF; DNA: TGTGCCAGCAGCTATGATGCCGGGACAGCCGAAAAACTGTTTTTT
length: 15; J: TRBJ2-3; D: .; V: TRBV5-4; size: .; CDR3: CASSLSAERRGAQYF; DNA: TGTGCCAGCAGCTTAAGTGCTGAGCGTAGGGGGGCGCAGTATTTT
length: 15; J: TRBJ2-7; D: .; V: TRBV7-2; size: .; CDR3: CASSPRLGVAHEQYF; DNA: TGTGCCAGCAGCCCCCGGTTAGGAGTTGCCCACGAGCAGTACTTC
length: 12; J: TRBJ1-5; D: .; V: TRBV19; size: .; CDR3: CASSIGFQPQHF; DNA: TGTGCCAGTAGTATAGGTTTTCAGCCCCAGCATTTT
length: 12; J: TRBJ2-7; D: .; V: TRBV30; size: .; CDR3: CAWKTGTYEQYF; DNA: TGTGCCTGGAAGACAGGTACCTACGAGCAGTACTTC
length: 14; J: TRBJ1-2; D: TRBD1; V: TRBV7-9; size: few; CDR3: CASSYGDRNYGYTF; DNA: TGTGCCAGCAGCTATGGGGACAGGAACTATGGCTACACCTTC
length: 14; J: TRBJ2-1; D: .; V: TRBV4-3; size: .; CDR3: CASSQDPRFPEQFF; DNA: TGCGCCAGCAGCCAAGATCCTAGGTTTCCTGAGCAGTTCTTC
length: 15; J: TRBJ2-5; D: TRBD2; V: TRBV5-1; size: once; CDR3: CASSMPGLALETQYF; DNA: TGCGCCAGCAGCATGCCGGGACTAGCTTTGGAGACCCAGTACTTC
length: 13; J: TRBJ1-1; D: .; V: TRBV4-1; size: .; CDR3: CASSQDLGRGAFF; DNA: TGCGCCAGCAGCCAAGATCTGGGCAGGGGAGCTTTCTTT
length: 14; J: TRBJ1-2; D: .; V: TRBV6-1; size: .; CDR3: CASSGAPGGRGYTF; DNA: TGTGCCAGCAGTGGGGCACCTGGGGGTCGTGGCTACACCTTC